The rows below give T cell receptor beta chains drawn from one sample of a study of blood T cell repertoires in COVID-19. The protocol was immunoSEQ multiplex PCR, while the TCRdb copy is restricted to in-frame clones and leaves out a portion. The table includes 200,000 to 250,000 clones, approximately 80% detected once. Sequencing used peripheral blood. These receptors came from a human donor in a cohort sampled during active COVID-19. Both conserved end residues are part of each CDR3. The D gene is left open where the match is weak. Clone size, where shown, is once, few, many, or a class for clones that have expanded.

>TRBD1|TRBV5-1|TRBJ1-6|-
TGCGCCAGCAGCCGGACAGGGTGGGGTTCACCCCTCCACTTT
CASSRTGWGSPLHF
>TRBD1|TRBV6-5|TRBJ2-7|-
TGTGCCAGCAGTCCCTCTAGACAGGGGGGCAACGAGCAGTACTTC
CASSPSRQGGNEQYF
>TRBD1|TRBV24-1|TRBJ2-3|-
TGTGCCACCAGTCAACCCGGGACAGGGGATACAGATACGCAGTATTTT
CATSQPGTGDTDTQYF
>TRBD1|TRBV19|TRBJ1-5|-
TGTGCCAGTACCGATGGGGCAGGGGGAAATCAGCCCCAGCATTTT
CASTDGAGGNQPQHF
>TRBD1|TRBV11-2|TRBJ1-3|-
TGTGCCAGCAGCTCAGGCCCCAGGGGGCATGGAAACACCATATATTTT
CASSSGPRGHGNTIYF
>TRBD2|TRBV5-1|TRBJ2-1|-
TGCGCCAGGAGGAGGCTAGCGGCAAACAATGAGCAGTTCTTC
CARRRLAANNEQFF
>-|TRBV28|TRBJ1-2|-
TGTGCGAGCAGGGCGACAACTAACTATGGCTACACCTTC
CASRATTNYGYTF
>-|TRBV19|TRBJ1-4|once
TGTGCCAGTAGCGTATCTGTCTATGCTAATGAAAAACTGTTTTTT
CASSVSVYANEKLFF
>-|TRBV4-1|TRBJ1-5|-
TGCGCCAGCAGCCAAGATTTTGAGGGGGTAGGTAATCAGCCCCAGCATTTT
CASSQDFEGVGNQPQHF
>-|TRBV29-1|TRBJ1-2|few
TGCAGCGGGCGGATCGGTCTACGGGGCTACACCTTC
CSGRIGLRGYTF
>-|TRBV7-6|TRBJ1-6|-
TGTGCCAGCAGCTTAGCCCCGGGTACTTCACCCCTCCACTTT
CASSLAPGTSPLHF
>TRBD2|TRBV4-1|TRBJ2-1|-
TGCGCCAGCAGCCTAGGGACTAGCGGTAGCTCCTACAATGAGCAGTTCTTC
CASSLGTSGSSYNEQFF
>-|TRBV5-6|TRBJ1-2|-
TGTGCCAGCAGCTTGGGGCAGCGTAACTATGGCTACACCTTC
CASSLGQRNYGYTF
>TRBD2|TRBV11-2|TRBJ2-3|-
TGTGCCAGCGGGGCCTCTAGCGGGGGGGCCGCAGATACGCAGTATTTT
CASGASSGGAADTQYF
>-|TRBV28|TRBJ1-5|few
TGTGCCAGCAGCTTTCCCCAGCCCCAGCATTTT
CASSFPQPQHF
>-|TRBV4-1|TRBJ1-4|once
TGCGCCAGCGGACACCACGAGTACTATAATGAAAAACTGTTTTTT
CASGHHEYYNEKLFF
>TRBD2|TRBV4-2|TRBJ2-3|-
TGTGCCAGCAGCCAAGGAGAGCGGGGTACGCAGTATTTT
CASSQGERGTQYF
>-|TRBV24-1|TRBJ1-4|-
TGTGCCACCAGTGCCTCTTGGCGAGGGGCGGGAGAAAAACTGTTTTTT
CATSASWRGAGEKLFF
>TRBD2|TRBV5-6|TRBJ2-3|-
TGTGCCAGCAGCCCGGGGACTAGCGGGAGCACAGATACGCAGTATTTT
CASSPGTSGSTDTQYF
>TRBD2|TRBV28|TRBJ2-4|-
TGTGCCAGCAGTCGAATCCACTCAGGGACTAGAAGGACCAAAAACATTCAGTACTTC
CASSRIHSGTRRTKNIQYF
>TRBD1|TRBV5-1|TRBJ1-2|-
TGCGCCAGCAGCCCTGGCAGGGGGACTCTCTATGGCTACACCTTC
CASSPGRGTLYGYTF
>-|TRBV12-5|TRBJ2-2|-
TGTGCTAGTGGTTTGCTCGCCGGGGAGCTGTTTTTT
CASGLLAGELFF
>TRBD1|TRBV29-1|TRBJ1-5|-
TGCAGCGTTGGAGGGACAGGGGGTCAGCCCCAGCATTTT
CSVGGTGGQPQHF
>-|TRBV5-1|TRBJ2-5|-
TGCGCCAGCAGCTTGGCCTACGCCCTAGAGACCCAGTACTTC
CASSLAYALETQYF
>-|TRBV19|TRBJ1-1|-
TGTGCCAGTAGTGAATACAGGGCTACTGAAGCTTTCTTT
CASSEYRATEAFF
>-|TRBV6-5|TRBJ1-1|-
TGTGCCAGCAGACTGGGGGGTTCCATGAACACTGAAGCTTTCTTT
CASRLGGSMNTEAFF
>-|TRBV5-1|TRBJ2-3|-
TGCGCCAGCAGCTTCGACACGCCCCTAGATACGCAGTATTTT
CASSFDTPLDTQYF
>-|TRBV19|TRBJ2-7|-
TGTGCCAGTAGTACCCCCGGGGGCTACGAGCAGTACTTC
CASSTPGGYEQYF
>TRBD1|TRBV5-6|TRBJ2-1|-
TGTGCCAGCAGCTTCGGGACAGGGTCCAATGAGCAGTTCTTC
CASSFGTGSNEQFF
>-|TRBV28|TRBJ1-2|-
TGTGCCAGCAGCCCTATTGGACAGCTCTATGGCTACACCTTC
CASSPIGQLYGYTF
>-|TRBV6-1|TRBJ1-5|few
TGTGCCAGCAGTGAAATGTGGGCTCAGTCCCAGCATTTT
CASSEMWAQSQHF
>TRBD1|TRBV4-2|TRBJ2-7|once
TGTGCCAGCAGCCAGGACCCCCACAGGGGCTACGAGCAGTACTTC
CASSQDPHRGYEQYF
>TRBD1|TRBV10-3|TRBJ1-5|-
TGTGCCATCAGTGACCCTGGACAGGTGGGACAGCCCCAGCATTTT
CAISDPGQVGQPQHF
>-|TRBV20-1|TRBJ2-2|-
TGCAGTGCTAGTCCCTTTAGGACAGTGAACACCGGGGAGCTGTTTTTT
CSASPFRTVNTGELFF
>-|TRBV6-2/TRBV6-3|TRBJ1-4|-
TGTGCCAGCAGTTACTCGATTTCAGACATAGAAGAAAAACTGTTTTTT
CASSYSISDIEEKLFF
>-|TRBV28|TRBJ2-7|-
TGTGCCAGCAGTTTCACAGGGACCTACGAGCAGTACTTC
CASSFTGTYEQYF
>TRBD2|TRBV11-3|TRBJ2-1|-
TGTGCCAGCAGCACCGGACTAGCGGGGGGCACAGCCTACAATGAGCAGTTCTTC
CASSTGLAGGTAYNEQFF
>-|TRBV4-2|TRBJ2-2|few
TGTGCCAGCAGCCAGGGGGTGGGACTGAACACCGGGGAGCTGTTTTTT
CASSQGVGLNTGELFF
>TRBD2|TRBV28|TRBJ2-7|-
TGTGCCAGCGGAACAGCCGGGACTAGCGGTTACGAGCAGTACTTC
CASGTAGTSGYEQYF
>-|TRBV24-1|TRBJ1-5|few
TGTGCCATCTCCGATCGGGAAAATAGCAATCAGCCCCAGCATTTT
CAISDRENSNQPQHF
>TRBD2|TRBV2|TRBJ2-3|few
TGTGCCAGCAGTGATGAGACGGTGGGGGGGACAGATACGCAGTATTTT
CASSDETVGGTDTQYF
>-|TRBV4-3|TRBJ1-2|-
TGCGCCAGCAGCCAAGATACCAGGGGTGATGGCTACACCTTC
CASSQDTRGDGYTF
>-|TRBV28|TRBJ1-6|-
TGTGCCAGCAGTTTTCCACCCCCGGGAAGTTCACCCCTCCACTTT
CASSFPPPGSSPLHF
>TRBD1|TRBV19|TRBJ2-1|-
TGTGCCAGCCGACAGGGGTTCTACAATGAGCAGTTCTTC
CASRQGFYNEQFF
>-|TRBV5-5|TRBJ1-4|-
TGTGCCAGCAGCGTCCGACAGGTGGAGAATGAAAAACTGTTTTTT
CASSVRQVENEKLFF
>TRBD1|TRBV2|TRBJ1-6|-
TGTGCCAGCAGTGTGACTCAGGGGGATTCACCCCTCCACTTT
CASSVTQGDSPLHF
>TRBD1|TRBV28|TRBJ1-2|-
TGTGCCAGCAGCTTCCCCGGACAGGACTATGGCTACACCTTC
CASSFPGQDYGYTF
>TRBD1|TRBV29-1|TRBJ1-1|few
TGCAGCGCCGTGACAGGGTATGGGGCTGAAGCTTTCTTT
CSAVTGYGAEAFF
>TRBD1|TRBV5-1|TRBJ1-1|-
TGCGCCAGCAGCCGATCATCAGGGGGGAACACTGAAGCTTTCTTT
CASSRSSGGNTEAFF
>-|TRBV28|TRBJ1-3|few
TGTGCCAGCAGTACAAGAACTGGAAACACCATATATTTT
CASSTRTGNTIYF